The 2 T cell receptor beta chains below come from one sample, sequenced in a study of cytomegalovirus exposure and HLA in healthy donors. The PCR ran on 60 Vbeta and 13 Jbeta primers. TCRdb's table, derived via immunoSEQ multiplex PCR, lists solely in-frame clones and lacks some. The repertoire holds roughly 82,000 clones, with about three quarters as singletons. The sample was PBMCs. These receptors all come from a woman aged 40 to 49 in good health and CMV-seropositive.

The gene calls are TRBV9 and TRBJ1-4, with D perhaps TRBD1 (5 bases). The CDR3 is made up of 16 amino acids. Trimming took 4 bases from V and 8 from J, leaving 21 bases between them. Germline V CDR1 and CDR2: SGDLS, YYNGEE. CDR3 nucleotides: TGTGCCAGCAGCCCAGGAGACCAGGGTCAGAGCGAAAAACTGTTTTTT. Residues: CASSPGDQGQSEKLFF.

J is TRBJ1-5 and V is TRBV18, with 9 nucleotides matching TRBD1. After removal of 6 bases from V and 10 bases from J, the junction contained 7 bases not matched to a gene. The CDR3 loop spans 13 amino acids. The germline V gene encodes CDR1 KGHSH and CDR2 LQKENI. CDR3 region: CASSLGQGKPQHF. The CDR3 bases are TGTGCCAGCTCTCTTGGACAGGGGAAACCCCAGCATTTT.